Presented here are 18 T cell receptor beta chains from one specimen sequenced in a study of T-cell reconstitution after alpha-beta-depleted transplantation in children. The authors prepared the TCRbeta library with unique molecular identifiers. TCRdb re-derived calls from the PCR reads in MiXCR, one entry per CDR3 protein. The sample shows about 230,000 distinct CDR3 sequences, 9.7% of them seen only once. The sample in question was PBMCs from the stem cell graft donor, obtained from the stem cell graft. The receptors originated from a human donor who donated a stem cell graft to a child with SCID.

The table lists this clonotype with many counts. Here the CDR3 DNA reads TGTGCCAGCAGTGCGACAGGGGGCGCCTGGCAGCCCCAGCATTTT. Its translation is CASSATGGAWQPQHF. The chain links TRBV6-1 to TRBJ1-5; 10 nucleotides align to TRBD1. The CDR3 runs 15 residues. CDR1 and CDR2 from the germline V gene are MNHNS and SASEGT. Trimming took 4 bases from V and 7 from J; bases not matched to a gene: 7.

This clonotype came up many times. CDR3 in DNA: TGCAGTGCTAGAGACGAGGGGACAACTAATGAAAAACTGTTTTTT. Translation: CSARDEGTTNEKLFF. The V gene is TRBV20-1, the J gene TRBJ1-4, with D perhaps TRBD1 (5 bases). Germline CDR1 DFQATT, CDR2 SNEGSKA (reference sequence). This CDR3 has 15 amino acids. Between the trimmed V and J ends, which lost 0 bases and 0 bases, there was a span of 8 bases.

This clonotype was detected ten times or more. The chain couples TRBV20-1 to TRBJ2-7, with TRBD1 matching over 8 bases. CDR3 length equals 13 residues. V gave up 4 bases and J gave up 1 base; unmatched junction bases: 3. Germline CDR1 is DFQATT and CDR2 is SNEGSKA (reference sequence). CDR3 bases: TGCAGTGCTATGAGGACAGGGTCCTACGAGCAGTACTTC. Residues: CSAMRTGSYEQYF.

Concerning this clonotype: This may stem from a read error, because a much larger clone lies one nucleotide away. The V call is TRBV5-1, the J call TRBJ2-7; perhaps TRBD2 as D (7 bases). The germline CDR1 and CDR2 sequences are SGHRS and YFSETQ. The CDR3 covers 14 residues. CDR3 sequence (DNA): TGCGCCAGCAGCTTGCGGGGGGCGTCCTGCGAGCAGTACTTC. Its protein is CASSLRGASCEQYF.

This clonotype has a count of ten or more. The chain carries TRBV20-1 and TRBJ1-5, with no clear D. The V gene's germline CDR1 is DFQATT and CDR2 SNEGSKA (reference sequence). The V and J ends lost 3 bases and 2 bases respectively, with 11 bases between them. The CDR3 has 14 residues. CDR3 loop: CSASRVRGNQPQHF. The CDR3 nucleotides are TGCAGTGCTAGCCGTGTAAGAGGCAATCAGCCCCAGCATTTT.

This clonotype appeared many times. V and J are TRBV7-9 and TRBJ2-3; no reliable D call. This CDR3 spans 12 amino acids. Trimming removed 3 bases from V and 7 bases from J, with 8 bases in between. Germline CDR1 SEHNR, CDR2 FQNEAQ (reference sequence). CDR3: CASSFRFHTQYF. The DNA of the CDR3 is TGTGCCAGCAGCTTCAGGTTCCATACGCAGTATTTT.

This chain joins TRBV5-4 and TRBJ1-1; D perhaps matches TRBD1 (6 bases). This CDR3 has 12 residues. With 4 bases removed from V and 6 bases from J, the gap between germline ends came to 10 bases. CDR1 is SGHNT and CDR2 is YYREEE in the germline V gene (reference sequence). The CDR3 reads CASSTGSPEAFF. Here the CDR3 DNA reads TGTGCCAGCAGCACAGGGAGTCCTGAAGCTTTCTTT.

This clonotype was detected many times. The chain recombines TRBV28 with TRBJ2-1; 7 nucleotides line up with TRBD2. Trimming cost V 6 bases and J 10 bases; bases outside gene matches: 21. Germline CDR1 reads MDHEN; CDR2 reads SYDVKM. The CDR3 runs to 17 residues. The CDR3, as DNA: TGTGCCAGCAGCTTGTTCTCTCGGGACTATCGGGAGCAAGAGCAGTTCTTC. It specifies CASSLFSRDYREQEQFF.

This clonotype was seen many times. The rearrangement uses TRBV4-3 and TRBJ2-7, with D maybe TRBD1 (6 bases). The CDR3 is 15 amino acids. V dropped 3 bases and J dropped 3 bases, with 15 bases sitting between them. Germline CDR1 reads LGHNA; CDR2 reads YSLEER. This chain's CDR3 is CASSQLPGALYEQYF. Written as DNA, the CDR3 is TGCGCCAGCAGCCAGTTGCCAGGGGCTCTCTACGAGCAGTACTTC.

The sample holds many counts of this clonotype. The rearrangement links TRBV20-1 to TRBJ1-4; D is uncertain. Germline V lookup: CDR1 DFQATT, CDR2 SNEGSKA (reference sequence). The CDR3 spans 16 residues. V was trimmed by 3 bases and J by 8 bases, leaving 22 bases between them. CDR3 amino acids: CSASYVTGKPSEKLFF. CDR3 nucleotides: TGCAGTGCTAGTTATGTTACGGGGAAACCGAGCGAAAAACTGTTTTTT.

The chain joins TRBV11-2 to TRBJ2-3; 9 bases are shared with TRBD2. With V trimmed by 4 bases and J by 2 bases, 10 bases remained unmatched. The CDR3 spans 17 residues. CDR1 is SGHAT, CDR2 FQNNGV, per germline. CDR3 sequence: CASSSHSSGVITDTQYF. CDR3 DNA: TGTGCCAGCAGCTCCCACTCTAGCGGGGTTATCACAGATACGCAGTATTTT.

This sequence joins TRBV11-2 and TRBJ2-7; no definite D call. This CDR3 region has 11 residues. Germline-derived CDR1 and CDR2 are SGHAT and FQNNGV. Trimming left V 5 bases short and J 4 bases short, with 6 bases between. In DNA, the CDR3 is TGTGCCAGCAGCCATGCGTACGAGCAGTACTTC. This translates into CASSHAYEQYF. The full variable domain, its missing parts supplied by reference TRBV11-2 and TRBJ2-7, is EAGVAQSPRYKIIEKRQSVAFWCNPISGHATLYWYQQILGQGPKLLIQFQNNGVVDDSQLPKDRFSAERLKGVDSTLKIQPAKLEDSAVYLCASSHAYEQYFGPGTRLTVT.

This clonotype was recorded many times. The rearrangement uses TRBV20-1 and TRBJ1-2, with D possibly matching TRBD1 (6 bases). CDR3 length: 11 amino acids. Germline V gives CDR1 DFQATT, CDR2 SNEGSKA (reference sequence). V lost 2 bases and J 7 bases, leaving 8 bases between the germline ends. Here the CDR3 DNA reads TGCAGTGCTAGAACAGGGTTTGGCTACACCTTC. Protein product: CSARTGFGYTF.

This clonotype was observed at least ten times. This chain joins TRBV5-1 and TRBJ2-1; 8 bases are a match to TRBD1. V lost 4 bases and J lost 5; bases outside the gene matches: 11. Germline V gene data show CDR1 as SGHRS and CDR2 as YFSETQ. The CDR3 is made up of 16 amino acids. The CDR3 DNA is TGCGCCAGCAGCGGCCAGGGGGCAGGTGGAAACAATGAGCAGTTCTTC. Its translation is CASSGQGAGGNNEQFF. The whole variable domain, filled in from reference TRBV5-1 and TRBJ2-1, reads KAGVTQTPRYLIKTRGQQVTLSCSPISGHRSVSWYQQTPGQGLQFLFEYFSETQRNKGNFPGRFSGRQFSNSRSEMNVSTLELGDSALYLCASSGQGAGGNNEQFFGPGTRLTVL.

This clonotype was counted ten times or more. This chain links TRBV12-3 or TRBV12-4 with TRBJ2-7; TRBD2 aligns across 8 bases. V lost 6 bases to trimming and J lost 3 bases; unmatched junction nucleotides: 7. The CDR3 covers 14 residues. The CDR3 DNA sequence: TGTGCCAGCAGACAAAGCGGGGGCATCTACGAGCAGTACTTC. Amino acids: CASRQSGGIYEQYF.

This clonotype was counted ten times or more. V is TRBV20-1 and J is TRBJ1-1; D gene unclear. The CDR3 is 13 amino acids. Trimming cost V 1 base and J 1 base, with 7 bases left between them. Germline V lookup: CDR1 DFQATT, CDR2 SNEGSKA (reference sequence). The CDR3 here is CSARVGPNTEAFF. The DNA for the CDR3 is TGCAGTGCTAGAGTGGGTCCGAACACTGAAGCTTTCTTT.

The CDR3 DNA reads as TGTGCCAGCAGCTTCCCCGAGTCCTACGAGCAGTACGTC. Protein: CASSFPESYEQYV. V and J are TRBV7-9 and TRBJ1-1; D remains ambiguous. TRBJ2-7 explains the end of the DNA better; the J call may be wrong. The CDR3 has 13 amino acids. The germline V gene encodes CDR1 SEHNR and CDR2 FQNEAQ (reference sequence).

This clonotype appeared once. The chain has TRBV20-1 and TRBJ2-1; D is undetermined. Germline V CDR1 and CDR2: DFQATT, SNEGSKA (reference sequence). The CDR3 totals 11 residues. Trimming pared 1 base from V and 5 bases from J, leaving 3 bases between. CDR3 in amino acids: CSARGDNEQFF. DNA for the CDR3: TGCAGTGCTAGAGGCGACAATGAGCAGTTCTTC.